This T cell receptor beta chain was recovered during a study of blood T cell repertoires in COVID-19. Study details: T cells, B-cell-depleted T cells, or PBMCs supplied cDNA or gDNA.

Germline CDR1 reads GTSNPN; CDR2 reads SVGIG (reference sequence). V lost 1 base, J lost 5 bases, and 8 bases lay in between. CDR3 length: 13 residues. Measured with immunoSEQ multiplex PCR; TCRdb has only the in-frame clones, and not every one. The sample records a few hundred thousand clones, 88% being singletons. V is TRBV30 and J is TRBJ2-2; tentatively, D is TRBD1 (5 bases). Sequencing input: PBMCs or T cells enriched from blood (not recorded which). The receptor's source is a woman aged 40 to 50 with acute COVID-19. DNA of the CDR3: TGTGCCTGGAGTGAACAGGCAACCGGGGAGCTGTTTTTT. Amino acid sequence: CAWSEQATGELFF.